The clone carrying this T cell receptor (beta chain) was detected only a few times. No antigen is known for it. Total RNA, at least 5.5 micrograms per sample, came from PBMCs. A second PCR, run for roughly 6 to 11 cycles, used a sample-barcoded 5' primer plus a J-beta primer mix. MiXCR, run by TCRdb on the 5' RACE reads, gives a single entry per CDR3 protein. The sample contains about 810,000 distinct CDR3 sequences, 35% to 40% of which appear only once. This specimen belongs to a study of blood T cells in healthy people across ages. About the study: Template-switching capture recovered about one barcoded beta molecule per two T cells.

Points from the study as a whole: Conclusively comparing naive with antigen-experienced cells was impossible with unsorted PBMCs. Naive CD4+ cells and diversity were both higher in long-lived donors than in aged donors.

This CDR3 comprises 16 residues. Germline CDR1 reads SGHRS; CDR2 reads YFSETQ. Trimming stripped 2 bases from V and 0 bases from J, with 12 bases between. This TCR was sampled from a man aged 18 to 35 in good health. The rearrangement joins TRBV5-1 to TRBJ2-1; perhaps TRBD1 as D (6 bases). The sequenced sample consisted of blood. CDR3: CASSLTTGSSYNEQFF. CDR3 bases: TGCGCCAGCAGCTTAACGACAGGAAGCTCCTACAATGAGCAGTTCTTC.